This TCR beta chain was sequenced for a study of spatial heterogeneity in lung cancer. Overall study results and limits: Intratumoral expanded alpha and beta TCR counts were found to track tumor mutation counts.

Time point in this sample: sample taken at primary tumor resection. 55 to 80 TRACERx patients with early, untreated non-small cell lung cancer donated samples. Unsorted whole RNA of tumor, nontumor lung or frozen PBMC was sequenced. This clonotype came up many times. The antigen is undetermined. Unique molecular identifiers tagged every individual TCR cDNA molecule. TCRdb redid the calling of the 5' RACE reads with MiXCR, one entry per CDR3 protein. Among roughly 19,000 distinct CDR3 sequences listed, 5.5% to 6% were seen once. The germline V gene encodes CDR1 MNHEY and CDR2 SMNVEV (reference sequence). The length of the CDR3 is 14 residues. Between the trimmed V and J ends, which lost 4 bases and 0 bases, there was a span of 7 bases.

Specimen: lung tumor tissue, collected at surgery. The TCR comes from a female donor with early-stage non-small cell lung cancer. The J gene is TRBJ2-1, the V gene TRBV27; D is uncertain. The CDR3 region has the DNA TGTGCCAGCAGTTCCCAGAGCTCCTACAATGAGCAGTTCTTC. Its translation is CASSSQSSYNEQFF.